A selection of T cell receptor beta chains follows, all from one sample in a study of CD8+CD57+ T cells in acquired aplastic anemia. TCRdb reanalysed the reads using MiXCR and keeps one entry per CDR3 protein. Among 150,000 to 180,000 distinct CDR3 sequences listed, roughly 49% were seen once. Source material: sorted CD4+, CD8+, or CD8+CD57+ T cells (not recorded which) from PBMCs. The receptors stem from a human donor with aplastic anemia. Both conserved end residues are part of each CDR3. A D gene is named only where the DNA matches it firmly. Size tells how often a clone was seen (once, few, many) or the class of an expanded clone, and some rows leave it out.

v_gene	abundance	d_gene	j_gene	CDR3nt	CDR3aa
TRBV10-3	-	TRBD2	TRBJ2-4	TGTGCCATCAGTGAGTCCGGACTAGCGGGGGTGGGGATTCAGTACTTC	CAISESGLAGVGIQYF
TRBV5-4	-	-	TRBJ1-1	TGTGCCAGCAGCTTGGTAACACAGGGCCTATTTTCGAACACTGAAGCTTTCTTT	CASSLVTQGLFSNTEAFF
TRBV11-2	once	-	TRBJ1-6	TGTGCCAGCAGCTTAGAGGGGAGGTATAATTCACCCCTCCACTTT	CASSLEGRYNSPLHF
TRBV14	-	-	TRBJ1-6	TGTGCCAGCAGCCAAGATGGGGATTCACCCCTCCACTTT	CASSQDGDSPLHF
TRBV4-1	few	-	TRBJ1-4	TGCGCCAGCAGCCAAGTTTTAGGGGGTAATGAAAAACTGTTTTTT	CASSQVLGGNEKLFF
TRBV6-1	-	-	TRBJ2-7	TGTGCCAGCACTGAAGATGGCAGTTCCTACGAGCAGTACTTC	CASTEDGSSYEQYF
TRBV20-1	many	TRBD1	TRBJ2-7	TGCAGTGCTCGGGGGACAGGGGATCTCTACGAGCAGTACTTC	CSARGTGDLYEQYF
TRBV2	once	TRBD1	TRBJ1-2	TGTGCCAGCAGTGGAATCAGGGGGCTGAACTATGGCTACACCTTC	CASSGIRGLNYGYTF
TRBV20-1	-	-	TRBJ1-5	TGCAGTGCTAGAGAGGATGTGAGGGCATCAGGGCCCCAGCATTTT	CSAREDVRASGPQHF
TRBV19	-	TRBD1	TRBJ2-7	TGTGCCAGTAGACGGACCCGGGACAGGGCCTCCTACGAGCAGTACTTC	CASRRTRDRASYEQYF
TRBV20-1	many	-	TRBJ1-3	TGCAGTGCTCATAGCCCGGGGGGTGGTGGAAACACCATATATTTT	CSAHSPGGGGNTIYF
TRBV5-5	many	TRBD1	TRBJ1-1	TGTGCCAGCAGCTTGGGGACAGGGCGAAACACTGAAGCTTTCTTT	CASSLGTGRNTEAFF
TRBV4-1	-	-	TRBJ1-1	TGCGCCAGCAGCCAAAATCAGGGTAGTTTGACTGAAGCTTTCTTT	CASSQNQGSLTEAFF
TRBV19	many	-	TRBJ1-1	TGTGCCAGCCAATTTGGCACTGAAGCTTTCTTT	CASQFGTEAFF
TRBV4-1	once	-	TRBJ1-2	TGCGCCAGCAGCCAAGATTCTGCTTATGGCTACACCTTC	CASSQDSAYGYTF
TRBV6-1	-	-	TRBJ2-1	TGTGCCAGCAGTGAAGCGGGGGGGCCTGATGAGCAGTTCTTC	CASSEAGGPDEQFF
TRBV4-3	-	-	TRBJ2-1	TGCGCCAGCGGCCAAGATTCCGGGGGCCCCTACAATGGGCAGTTCTTC	CASGQDSGGPYNGQFF
TRBV29-1	-	TRBD1	TRBJ2-7	TGCAGCGTTGAAGTCTTGCAGGGGGCAGGTGAGCAGTACTTC	CSVEVLQGAGEQYF
TRBV2	-	TRBD1	TRBJ2-3	TGTGCCAGCAGCCTTGGATTTTTGACAGGGGCAGCAGATACGCAGTATTTT	CASSLGFLTGAADTQYF
TRBV29-1	many	-	TRBJ1-1	TGCAGCGTTCACGACGTTGTTGAAGCTTTCTTT	CSVHDVVEAFF
TRBV6-6	many	-	TRBJ1-2	TGTGCCAGCAGTTACACACCGGGGGACTATGGCTACACCTTC	CASSYTPGDYGYTF
TRBV5-1	-	TRBD1	TRBJ2-7	TGCGCCAGCAGCAACACGACAGGGGGCAGGGACGAGCAGTACTTC	CASSNTTGGRDEQYF
TRBV7-9	many	TRBD1	TRBJ2-7	TGTGCCAGCAGCTTAGTAAGTCGGGACAGGCCCTACGAGCAGTACTTC	CASSLVSRDRPYEQYF
TRBV10-3	few	-	TRBJ2-6	TGTGCCATCAGTGAGTCCGGGGCCAACGTCCTGACTTTC	CAISESGANVLTF
TRBV15	many	-	TRBJ2-7	TGTGCCACCAGCAGAGGGTGGGGGTCCTACGAGCAGTACTTC	CATSRGWGSYEQYF
TRBV5-1	many	TRBD1	TRBJ2-3	TGCGCCAGCAGCTTGGACAGGGGTTCTACAGATACGCAGTATTTT	CASSLDRGSTDTQYF
TRBV7-8	many	-	TRBJ2-5	TGTGCCAGCAGCCCCCTGGGGCTTCAAGAGACCCAGTACTTC	CASSPLGLQETQYF
TRBV29-1	-	TRBD2	TRBJ2-7	TGCAGCGTTGAAGGAGCGGGGGGGGCCGACGAGCAGTACTTC	CSVEGAGGADEQYF
TRBV15	-	TRBD1	TRBJ2-7	TGTGCCACCAGCGCCAGACAGGGGGCCTACGAGCAGTACTTC	CATSARQGAYEQYF
TRBV24-1	-	-	TRBJ2-3	TGTGCCACCAGCAAGGGGGGCTGGGGGAGCCGGTCGGATACGCAGTATTTT	CATSKGGWGSRSDTQYF
TRBV7-6	many	-	TRBJ2-5	TGTGCCAGCAGCTTAGGGGGGTACCAAGAGACCCAGTACTTC	CASSLGGYQETQYF
TRBV20-1	-	-	TRBJ2-1	TGCAGTGCCCACTCTTTTTACAATGAGCAGTTCTTC	CSAHSFYNEQFF
TRBV2	-	TRBD1	TRBJ1-1	TGTGCCAGAGACAGGGGGAACACTGAAGCTTTCTTT	CARDRGNTEAFF
TRBV6-6	-	-	TRBJ2-5	TGTGCCAGCACCCGTGGTGAGACCCAGTACTTC	CASTRGETQYF
TRBV12-3/TRBV12-4	-	TRBD2	TRBJ2-1	TGTGCCAGTAGTATGGAGCGGGGGACCTACAATGAGCAGTTCTTC	CASSMERGTYNEQFF
TRBV6-1	-	TRBD1	TRBJ1-5	TGTGCCAGCAGAGAAGGGACAGGGGGCAATCAGCCCCAGCATTTT	CASREGTGGNQPQHF
TRBV15	-	-	TRBJ2-3	TGTGCCACCAGCAGAGCACAGACCACAGATACGCAGTATTTT	CATSRAQTTDTQYF
TRBV24-1	once	TRBD2	TRBJ2-1	TGTGCCACCAGCCGGGGGGGCAATGAGCAGTTCTTC	CATSRGGNEQFF
TRBV12-3/TRBV12-4	-	-	TRBJ1-2	TGTGCCAGCAGTTTAGCGCTTTGGGGCTATGGCTACACCTTC	CASSLALWGYGYTF
TRBV5-1	-	-	TRBJ2-1	TGCGCCAGCAGCTTGCGGCATGAGCAGTTCTTC	CASSLRHEQFF
TRBV20-1	-	-	TRBJ2-7	TGCAGTGCTAGGGGGACCGATCACGACGAGCAGTACTTC	CSARGTDHDEQYF
TRBV7-2	-	TRBD1	TRBJ1-1	TGTGCCAGCAGCCCAGGGGACAGAAAGAACACTGAAGCTTTCTTT	CASSPGDRKNTEAFF